What follows are 8 T cell receptor beta chains derived from one specimen sequenced in a study of T-cell memory formation after mild COVID-19. Each CDR3 protein is one row after TCRdb ran MiXCR on the 5' RACE reads. The sample carries 400,000 to 500,000 distinct CDR3 sequences, over 15% recorded once. Sequenced material: PBMCs or a T cell subset sorted from them (not recorded which). The receptors come from an adult woman who had mild COVID-19 (a few samples of this study predate the infection). Cell type and time point are not known.

Here the CDR3 reads CASSTDTSTGEQYF. CDR3 sequence (DNA): TGTGCCAGCAGCACAGACACTAGCACCGGCGAGCAGTACTTC. The chain couples TRBV12-3 or TRBV12-4 to TRBJ2-7, with D perhaps matching TRBD2 (6 bases). V was cut by 6 bases and J by 6 bases, with 18 bases left in between. This CDR3 is 14 amino acids long.

This clonotype was seen a few times. The chain has TRBV20-1 and TRBJ2-4; no reliable D call. Germline V gives CDR1 DFQATT, CDR2 SNEGSKA (reference sequence). Trimming removed 5 bases from V and 5 bases from J, with 22 bases in between. The CDR3 covers 16 residues. CDR3 loop: CSAGKAVPGKENIQYF. CDR3 coding DNA: TGCAGTGCTGGGAAGGCCGTGCCCGGAAAGGAAAACATTCAGTACTTC.

The V gene is TRBV6-2 or TRBV6-3, the J gene TRBJ2-5; D not resolved. The V end lost 6 bases, the J end lost 2 bases, and 16 bases lay between the germline ends. In germline, CDR1 is MNHEY, CDR2 SVGEGT. The CDR3 runs 15 residues. The CDR3 loop is CASRRPARPQETQYF. The CDR3 DNA is TGTGCCAGCAGGCGACCAGCCCGACCACAAGAGACCCAGTACTTC.

The V gene is TRBV29-1, the J gene TRBJ2-7; D perhaps matches TRBD1 (5 bases). V was clipped by 4 bases and J by 2 bases, with 12 bases between them. This CDR3 is built from 13 residues. CDR1 and CDR2 from the germline V gene are SQVTM and ANQGSEA. CDR3 in amino acids: CSVGQSLPYEQYF. The DNA for the CDR3 is TGCAGCGTTGGACAGTCCCTTCCCTACGAGCAGTACTTC.

The chain links TRBV9 to TRBJ1-1; D is unclear. Germline CDR1 SGDLS, CDR2 YYNGEE. V lost 1 base and J 4 bases, leaving 14 bases between the germline ends. This CDR3 is 15 amino acids long. Here the CDR3 reads CASSVPPSGFTEAFF. DNA of the CDR3: TGTGCCAGCAGCGTACCCCCCAGTGGGTTCACTGAAGCTTTCTTT.

V gene TRBV7-9 combines with J gene TRBJ2-1; tentatively, D is TRBD1 (5 bases). The V end lost 2 bases, the J end lost 5 bases, and 13 bases lay between the germline ends. The CDR3 sequence is 15 residues long. Germline V CDR1 and CDR2: SEHNR, FQNEAQ (reference sequence). This CDR3 reads CASSLWQGTDNEQFF. CDR3 sequence (DNA): TGTGCCAGCAGCTTATGGCAGGGAACCGACAATGAGCAGTTCTTC. The full variable domain, in which reference TRBV7-9 and TRBJ2-1 provide the parts outside the CDR3, is DTGVSQNPRHKITKRGQNVTFRCDPISEHNRLYWYRQTLGQGPEFLTYFQNEAQLEKSRLLSDRFSAERPKGSFSTLEIQRTEQGDSAMYLCASSLWQGTDNEQFFGPGTRLTVL.

This clonotype has more than one count but fewer than ten. The chain couples TRBV7-9 to TRBJ1-1, with no clear D. Deletions cut 2 bases from V and 7 bases from J, with 14 bases between. Germline CDR1 reads SEHNR; CDR2 reads FQNEAQ (reference sequence). There are 14 residues in the CDR3. CDR3 sequence: CASSLQGTAGEAFF. The CDR3 nucleotides read TGTGCCAGCAGCTTACAAGGCACAGCCGGTGAAGCTTTCTTT.

This clonotype was counted between two and nine times. This sequence joins TRBV30 and TRBJ2-7; 7 bases fit TRBD1. Looked up from germline, CDR1 is GTSNPN and CDR2 is SVGIG (reference sequence). V lost 5 bases to trimming and J lost 0 bases; unmatched junction nucleotides: 7. The CDR3 loop spans 14 amino acids. The CDR3 region is CAWGWDRLSYEQYF. The CDR3 DNA is TGTGCCTGGGGATGGGACAGACTCTCCTACGAGCAGTACTTC.